The present entry profiles one T cell receptor (beta chain) with its context. There is no known antigen for this receptor. No clone much larger than this one lies a single base away; base qualities are absent. These data are taken from a study of blood T cells in healthy people across ages (dated by TCRdb to 2013 to 2016). For the wider study: Template switching captured roughly one uniquely barcoded TCR beta cDNA molecule per two T cells in model experiments. To track age-related changes in TCR beta repertoire diversity, the study relied on deep sequencing normalized with unique cDNA molecular identifiers. Four age groups were formed from the donors: young (average approximately 16 years), middle-aged (approximately 40), aged (around 68) and long-lived (around 82). To avoid experimental bias, donors of different ages were distributed randomly across sequencing lanes. The study analyzed two additional independent replicas of 1 million unique cDNA reads from the same blood draw for two donors, one aged 18 to 29 and one aged 80 or older. Paper-wide results and their limitations: Estimates of total diversity from one million sequenced T cells were regarded as lower bounds and underestimates. There was a strong correlation between observed TCR beta diversity and the percentage of naive T cells measured by flow cytometry. Conclusive comparison of naive and antigen-experienced compartments was prevented by the profiling of bulk unsorted PBMCs. The CMV infection status of donors was not known, potentially confounding age-related changes in expanded clonotypes. Compared with the aged group, the long-lived group had more naive CD4+ T cells, fewer expanded clones and increased TCR diversity, a pattern suggesting age selection. Observed TCR beta diversity per million T cells fell roughly linearly with age, and a significant reduction was already apparent by age around 36.

The donors were 40 or so Caucasian individuals from Russia, aged roughly 6 to 90 years, who were systemically healthy. Each donor gave approximately 10 milliliters of peripheral blood, collected into EDTA-treated Vacutainer tubes. PBMCs were isolated by Ficoll-Paque density-gradient centrifugation, with at least 6 million obtained per sample. Trizol reagent was used to extract total RNA from PBMCs, with at least 5 micrograms per sample. For every donor, flow cytometry on a PBMC aliquot measured the percentage of naive CD45RAhigh/CD27high T cells. Library preparation used 5' RACE. These reads were obtained on an Illumina HiSeq 2500. A second PCR of about 7 to 12 cycles was run with a J-beta primer mix and a sample-barcoded 5' primer. A unique molecular identifier was introduced onto each TCR beta cDNA molecule by a template-switch 5' adaptor carrying 12 random nucleotides. Each sample yielded at least 3 million CDR3-containing paired-end reads. First-strand cDNA was synthesized from all RNA with the Mint cDNA synthesis kit, primed by a TRBC-specific oligonucleotide. All cDNA was treated with uracil-DNA glycosylase and then went through a first 18-cycle PCR with the universal primers M1SS and BC2_uni_R. The original pipeline was this. Normalization of each sample was performed by random selection of 1 million high-quality reads, each carrying a distinct molecular identifier. Reads sharing molecular identifiers were discarded rather than binned into consensus sequences. MiTCR, with a Q25 quality threshold and the strictest error-elimination algorithm, was used for CDR3 identification, clonotype clustering and error correction. Lower-bound total TCR beta diversity was estimated with a nonparametric unseen species model using Euler transformation. TCRdb redid the processing of the public reads, applying fastp at Q25 and MiXCR, and retained in-frame beta chains. Rows are combined by CDR3 protein, so each entry shows the most common genes and DNA. The V and J calls here are based on TCRdb, not the publication. The sample includes 600,000 to 650,000 distinct CDR3 sequences, with 45% to 65% observed a single time. The ten largest clones add up to 30% to 40% of the sample.

From a lookup of the germline V gene, CDR1 and CDR2 are KGHDR and SFDVKD. The CDR3 goes from the cysteine to the phenylalanine over 13 residues. Just CDR3 DNA is preserved here, 39 bases in frame from base 1. V and J are truncated by 9 bases and 2 bases respectively, leaving an intervening sequence of 12 bases. The receptor was derived from a man aged 60 to 75 in good health. The receptor chain draws on TRBV24-1 and TRBJ2-5; the D match is possibly TRBD1 or TRBD2, with 5 bases aligned in each. Specimen: blood. Read as DNA, the sequence is TGTGCCACCGCTACGGGACCGCAAGAGACCCAGTACTTC. Protein translation: CATATGPQETQYF.